Listed below are T cell receptor beta chains from one sample, sequenced in a study of molecular identifiers for immune sequencing clone quantification. TCRdb re-analysed the PCR reads in MiXCR, keeping a single row per CDR3 protein. The table has 45,000 to 60,000 distinct CDR3 sequences, around 34% seen once. Input material: naive CD8+ T cells from blood, with Jurkat cell RNA spiked in. These receptors were collected from a human donor in good health. Some libraries in this study had Jurkat cell RNA spiked in. Both conserved end residues are part of each CDR3. Fields, in order: clone size, V gene, J gene, CDR3 protein. Some rows mark clone size as missing; the rest say once, few, many or name a class of expanded clone.

>few|TRBV20-1|TRBJ2-2
CSARGRTGELFF
>many|TRBV7-2|TRBJ2-5
CASSLVGSGETQYF
>many|TRBV7-8|TRBJ2-6
CASRGLLTGANVLTF
>many|TRBV28|TRBJ2-7
CASRTARQAPYEQYF
>.|TRBV10-3|TRBJ2-2
CAISAANTGELFF
>few|TRBV27|TRBJ1-5
CASSLSGGFDPNQPQHF
>.|TRBV4-1|TRBJ2-1
CASSQGGYNEQFF
>many|TRBV28|TRBJ2-7
CASSDGQGAPYEQYF
>.|TRBV11-2|TRBJ2-7
CASSLGGFPYEQYF
>medium-sized|TRBV7-8|TRBJ1-5
CASSARQGPNQPQHF
>.|TRBV9|TRBJ2-3
CASCVRDYNTDTQYF
>.|TRBV7-3|TRBJ2-5
CASSSLGAPQETQYF
>once|TRBV28|TRBJ1-5
CATQVRFLDQTQHF
>many|TRBV20-1|TRBJ2-3
CSASRLAGGLETDTQYF
>many|TRBV12-3/TRBV12-4|TRBJ2-3
CASSLFFSGSGSDTQYF
>.|TRBV4-3|TRBJ2-7
CASSQEGTYEQYF
>many|TRBV7-9|TRBJ2-3
CASSPETGTDTDTQYF
>many|TRBV11-1|TRBJ2-3
CASTQTWRSTDTQYF
>few|TRBV9|TRBJ1-3
CASSVFGNTIYF
>few|TRBV29-1|TRBJ1-1
CSVVVSRMRLNTEAFF
>.|TRBV29-1|TRBJ2-2
CSVVDANTGELFF
>many|TRBV28|TRBJ2-2
CASSLFETNTGELFF
>few|TRBV11-2|TRBJ2-1
CASSLGQSGQFF
>many|TRBV28|TRBJ2-7
CASSSLRRSEQYF
>few|TRBV11-2|TRBJ2-7
CASNTGHPYEQYF
>.|TRBV21-1|TRBJ1-1
CACSKVKGLHTEAFF
>.|TRBV28|TRBJ1-4
CASTPGPPLHNEKLFF
>.|TRBV6-6|TRBJ1-1
CASSYGGNTEAFF
>few|TRBV4-2|TRBJ2-7
CASSASGQLDEQYF
>.|TRBV6-2/TRBV6-3|TRBJ2-7
CASSVGPTYEQYF
>.|TRBV4-3|TRBJ2-1
CASSQAHGITYNEQFF
>many|TRBV6-5|TRBJ1-4
CASSLEVGAANEKLFF
>.|TRBV12-3/TRBV12-4|TRBJ2-2
CASSLFGELSF
>few|TRBV4-3|TRBJ1-4
CASSQEWGGEKLFF
>many|TRBV5-6|TRBJ2-7
CASSRTTYSYEQYF
>many|TRBV7-9|TRBJ2-3
CASSPTSTDTQYF
>.|TRBV27|TRBJ1-1
CASRLTGNTEAFF
>medium-sized|TRBV28|TRBJ2-7
CASSLRLAPCEQYF
>many|TRBV7-2|TRBJ2-7
CASSISGSGYEQYF
>once|TRBV9|TRBJ2-3
CASSVGGAPSDTQYF
>.|TRBV5-3|TRBJ2-3
CAKTDTQYF
>few|TRBV27|TRBJ1-5
CASSSGYSNQPQHF
>once|TRBV27|TRBJ2-2
CATTNTGELFF
>.|TRBV25-1|TRBJ2-6
CASSETGQPPEANVLTF
>few|TRBV5-1|TRBJ2-4
CASSLSQTSKNIQYF
>.|TRBV4-1|TRBJ1-4
CASSQDRGPIIDEKLFF
>.|TRBV24-1|TRBJ2-3
CATSDQLEGPGTDTQYF
>few|TRBV12-3/TRBV12-4|TRBJ2-3
CASSRGDGTGVVTQYF
>many|TRBV7-3|TRBJ2-3
CASSFGGADTQYF